The rows below give T cell receptor beta chains drawn from one sample of a study of cytotoxic CD8 clonotypes in ibrutinib-treated CLL. Data came from immunoSEQ multiplex PCR; TCRdb stores just in-frame clones and leaves some out. The sample lists 190,000 or so clones, roughly 72% occurring once. The sequenced sample was PBMCs, obtained after 24 months of ibrutinib treatment. The receptors originated from a human donor with chronic lymphocytic leukemia. CDR3s include the opening cysteine and the closing phenylalanine or tryptophan. Fields, in order: J gene, CDR3 length, D gene, V gene, clone size, CDR3 DNA, CDR3 protein. A D gene is named only where the DNA matches it firmly. The size field is filled for only some rows; it gives once, few, many or a size class.

J: TRBJ2-1
length: 21
D: -
V: TRBV4-3
size: -
DNA: TGCGCCAGCAGCCAAGAAGCCCCAACTTTACTAGAGCTTTTCTCCTACAATGAGCAGTTCTTC
CDR3: CASSQEAPTLLELFSYNEQFF

J: TRBJ1-1
length: 15
D: -
V: TRBV5-1
size: -
DNA: TGCGCCAGCAGCTTAACGGGACACATGAACACTGAAGCTTTCTTT
CDR3: CASSLTGHMNTEAFF

J: TRBJ2-1
length: 13
D: -
V: TRBV15
size: -
DNA: TGTGCCACCAGCGGCCCTCTATACGCCTTACAGTTCTTC
CDR3: CATSGPLYALQFF

J: TRBJ2-7
length: 13
D: TRBD2
V: TRBV11-2
size: -
DNA: TGTGCCAGCAGCGGACTAGCGGGAGCTGAGCAGTACTTC
CDR3: CASSGLAGAEQYF

J: TRBJ2-5
length: 12
D: -
V: TRBV27
size: -
DNA: TGTGCCAGCAGTCGGACAAAAGAGACCCAGTACTTC
CDR3: CASSRTKETQYF

J: TRBJ2-7
length: 14
D: -
V: TRBV14
size: few
DNA: TGTGCCAGCAGCCAAGAAGGGTTCTCGGGTGAGCAGTACTTC
CDR3: CASSQEGFSGEQYF

J: TRBJ1-4
length: 13
D: -
V: TRBV18
size: -
DNA: TGTGCCAGCTCACGGGACCTTAATGAAAAACTGTTTTTT
CDR3: CASSRDLNEKLFF

J: TRBJ2-1
length: 15
D: -
V: TRBV7-8
size: once
DNA: TGTGCCAGCAGCCCCCGAAGCGGGACAAACAATGAGCAGTTCTTC
CDR3: CASSPRSGTNNEQFF

J: TRBJ1-6
length: 14
D: -
V: TRBV6-5
size: -
DNA: TGTGCCAGCAGTTACCGTCGGGAAAATTCACCCCTCCACTTT
CDR3: CASSYRRENSPLHF

J: TRBJ2-3
length: 15
D: TRBD2
V: TRBV11-2
size: few
DNA: TGTGCCAGCAGCTTTGCTAGCGGAGGCACAGATACGCAGTATTTT
CDR3: CASSFASGGTDTQYF

J: TRBJ1-2
length: 15
D: -
V: TRBV7-2
size: few
DNA: TGTGCCAGCAGCTTATGGGCAGGGGCAAACTATGGCTACACCTTC
CDR3: CASSLWAGANYGYTF

J: TRBJ2-3
length: 15
D: TRBD2
V: TRBV7-9
size: -
DNA: TGTGCCAGCAACTTACTAGCGGAGAGCACAGATACGCAGTATTTT
CDR3: CASNLLAESTDTQYF

J: TRBJ1-2
length: 15
D: -
V: TRBV2
size: -
DNA: TGTGCCAGCGCACGGGACGGAAACCTTAACTATGGCTACACCTTC
CDR3: CASARDGNLNYGYTF

J: TRBJ2-5
length: 12
D: TRBD1
V: TRBV30
size: -
DNA: TGTGCCTGGGGACAGGGGGCAAAGACCCAGTACTTC
CDR3: CAWGQGAKTQYF

J: TRBJ2-7
length: 14
D: -
V: TRBV7-9
size: -
DNA: TGTGCCAGCAGCTTAGGGCGGCTCTCCTACGAGCAGTACTTC
CDR3: CASSLGRLSYEQYF

J: TRBJ2-3
length: 13
D: -
V: TRBV12-5
size: few
DNA: TGTGCTAGCTCAAGAGGGATCACAGATACGCAGTATTTT
CDR3: CASSRGITDTQYF

J: TRBJ1-1
length: 14
D: TRBD1
V: TRBV16
size: -
DNA: TGTGCCAGCAGCCTAGGGAACAGGGGGCATGAAGCTTTCTTT
CDR3: CASSLGNRGHEAFF

J: TRBJ1-2
length: 14
D: -
V: TRBV2
size: -
DNA: TGTGCCAGCAGTTCGGGGGGCGGGACCTATGGCTACACCTTC
CDR3: CASSSGGGTYGYTF

J: TRBJ1-4
length: 14
D: TRBD1
V: TRBV7-2
size: -
DNA: TGTGCCAGCAGCCTGGACAGGGGGCGTGAAAAACTGTTTTTT
CDR3: CASSLDRGREKLFF

J: TRBJ1-2
length: 15
D: -
V: TRBV7-8
size: many
DNA: TGTGCCAGCAGCTTAGAATTCGGCAATTTCTATGGCTACACCTTC
CDR3: CASSLEFGNFYGYTF